This passage covers 30 T cell receptor beta chains from one sample sequenced in a study of monozygotic twins with inflammatory bowel disease. TCRdb reprocessed the 5' RACE reads and keeps a single row for each CDR3 protein, giving no DNA. The sample spans fewer than 450,000 distinct CDR3 sequences; the ten largest clones claim 2.6%. Material for sequencing was blood. These receptors were taken from a human donor with ulcerative colitis or Crohn's disease, or a healthy co-twin of an affected twin (not recorded which).

This chain connects TRBV24-1 to TRBJ2-1; TCRdb proposes TRBD1, but this gene call is untestable without DNA. The germline CDR1 and CDR2 sequences are KGHDR and SFDVKD. CDR3 length: 15 residues. This CDR3 reads CATSDPGQGAGEQFF.

J is TRBJ2-3 and V is TRBV20-1. Germline CDR1 and CDR2: DFQATT and SNEGSKA (reference sequence). The CDR3 totals 15 residues. The CDR3: CSARSTSGRTDTQYF.

The CDR3 sequence: CSVGSGGKIGKTQYF. The gene calls are TRBV29-1 and TRBJ2-5; the D call from TCRdb, TRBD2, cannot be confirmed without DNA. Germline CDR1 is SQVTM and CDR2 is ANQGSEA. The CDR3 is made up of 15 amino acids.

V gene TRBV11-1 combines with J gene TRBJ2-1; TCRdb reports TRBD2, a call that lacks DNA to check it against. CDR1 SGHAT and CDR2 FQDESV come from the germline V gene (reference sequence). The CDR3 is 18 residues long. The CDR3: CASSLGTSGLESYNEQFF.

CDR3 region: CASSYFLIRGHNNSPLHF. The genes are TRBV6-5 and TRBJ1-6; with no DNA, the TCRdb D assignment of TRBD1 cannot be verified. This CDR3 contains 18 residues. CDR1 is MNHEY and CDR2 is SVGAGI in the germline V gene.

The V and J genes are TRBV11-2 and TRBJ1-6. Looked up from germline, CDR1 is SGHAT and CDR2 is FQNNGV. This CDR3 region has 16 residues. This CDR3 is CASSSLGSSYNSPLHF. The whole variable domain, filled in from reference TRBV11-2 and TRBJ1-6, reads EAGVAQSPRYKIIEKRQSVAFWCNPISGHATLYWYQQILGQGPKLLIQFQNNGVVDDSQLPKDRFSAERLKGVDSTLKIQPAKLEDSAVYLCASSSLGSSYNSPLHFGNGTRLTVT.

The rearrangement uses TRBV9 and TRBJ2-1; TCRdb designates TRBD1, a call that cannot be tested without DNA. From germline, CDR1 is SGDLS and CDR2 YYNGEE. The CDR3 length is 15 residues. The CDR3 protein is CASSFSPGGGGEQFF. Based on the CDR3 plus reference TRBV9 and TRBJ2-1, the full variable domain is DSGVTQTPKHLITATGQRVTLRCSPRSGDLSVYWYQQSLDQGLQFLIQYYNGEERAKGNILERFSAQQFPDLHSELNLSSLELGDSALYFCASSFSPGGGGEQFFGPGTRLTVL.

This chain connects TRBV15 to TRBJ1-1; TCRdb outputs TRBD1, but without DNA this stays unchecked. Germline lookup yields CDR1 LNHNV and CDR2 YYDKDF (reference sequence). CDR3 length equals 14 residues. CDR3 residues: CATSRGEGRTEAFF.

The chain links TRBV4-1 to TRBJ2-7; no DNA is available, so the TRBD2 call from TCRdb remains unchecked. CDR1 is MGHRA and CDR2 is YSYEKL in the germline V gene. The CDR3 loop spans 15 amino acids. The CDR3 region is CASSQALAGNYEQYF.

This CDR3 is CASSSDGETQYF. The V call is TRBV11-2, the J call TRBJ2-5. Germline V gives CDR1 SGHAT, CDR2 FQNNGV. The CDR3 runs 12 residues.

The V gene is TRBV18, the J gene TRBJ1-3. Germline V gene data show CDR1 as KGHSH and CDR2 as LQKENI. CDR3 length: 15 residues. The CDR3 loop is CASSPKTSSGNTIYF. Combining the CDR3 with reference TRBV18 and TRBJ1-3 gives the whole variable domain NAGVMQNPRHLVRRRGQEARLRCSPMKGHSHVYWYRQLPEEGLKFMVYLQKENIIDESGMPKERFSAEFPKEGPSILRIQQVVRGDSAAYFCASSPKTSSGNTIYFGEGSWLTVV.

The chain links TRBV19 to TRBJ2-7; TCRdb lists TRBD1, though no DNA is available to test this call. Per germline, CDR1 LNHDA and CDR2 SQIVND (reference sequence). The CDR3 covers 12 residues. CDR3 protein: CASSAGPYEQYF.

This chain links TRBV19 with TRBJ2-3. The length of the CDR3 is 14 residues. Looked up from germline, CDR1 is LNHDA and CDR2 is SQIVND (reference sequence). CDR3: CASTIYHSTDTQYF.

The rearrangement uses TRBV18 and TRBJ2-7; there is no DNA to check the TCRdb D call of TRBD1. The CDR3 totals 15 residues. The germline V gene has CDR1 KGHSH and CDR2 LQKENI. The CDR3 loop reads CASSATRTGGREQYF.

The CDR3 here is CASSPLGTQSDSPLHF. The rearrangement uses TRBV18 and TRBJ1-6. Germline V CDR1 and CDR2: KGHSH, LQKENI. The CDR3 extends over 16 amino acids.

CDR3 in amino acids: CASSLAVTPNEQFF. The chain links TRBV5-1 to TRBJ2-1. The CDR3 has 14 residues. Germline V gene data show CDR1 as SGHRS and CDR2 as YFSETQ.

The chain combines TRBV11-2 with TRBJ2-7; the TRBD1 assignment by TCRdb is unverifiable without DNA. In germline, CDR1 is SGHAT, CDR2 FQNNGV. This CDR3 comprises 16 residues. CDR3 sequence reads: CASSLLGDRETYEQYF. The whole variable domain, filled in from reference TRBV11-2 and TRBJ2-7, reads EAGVAQSPRYKIIEKRQSVAFWCNPISGHATLYWYQQILGQGPKLLIQFQNNGVVDDSQLPKDRFSAERLKGVDSTLKIQPAKLEDSAVYLCASSLLGDRETYEQYFGPGTRLTVT.

The chain recombines TRBV30 with TRBJ1-1. The CDR3 is 12 residues long. The germline V gene has CDR1 GTSNPN and CDR2 SVGIG (reference sequence). The CDR3 loop is CAWSFLYTEAFF.

The chain joins TRBV6-6 to TRBJ2-7; the TCRdb call, TRBD2, lacks DNA for checking. The germline gives CDR1 MNHNY, CDR2 SVGAGI (reference sequence). CDR3 size: 13 residues. This chain's CDR3 is CATTSGVPGEQYF.

The chain carries TRBV9 and TRBJ2-2; checking the TCRdb D call of TRBD1 is not possible without DNA. CDR1 is SGDLS and CDR2 is YYNGEE in the germline V gene. This CDR3 comprises 16 residues. This chain's CDR3 is CASSVGGTGGHGELFF. Combining the CDR3 with reference TRBV9 and TRBJ2-2 gives the whole variable domain DSGVTQTPKHLITATGQRVTLRCSPRSGDLSVYWYQQSLDQGLQFLIQYYNGEERAKGNILERFSAQQFPDLHSELNLSSLELGDSALYFCASSVGGTGGHGELFFGEGSRLTVL.

The chain has TRBV5-1 and TRBJ1-5. This CDR3 comprises 16 residues. The germline V gene has CDR1 SGHRS and CDR2 YFSETQ. The CDR3 here is CASSLGAAGSGQPQHF.

The V gene is TRBV4-3, the J gene TRBJ2-3; lacking DNA, the TRBD1 call made by TCRdb goes unchecked. The CDR3 contains 17 residues. Germline V gene lookup returns CDR1 LGHNA and CDR2 YSLEER. CDR3: CASSQELGQGFADTQYF.

This chain connects TRBV15 to TRBJ2-1; TCRdb's D gene call, TRBD1, goes unchecked for lack of DNA. The CDR3 is 16 residues long. Per germline, CDR1 LNHNV and CDR2 YYDKDF (reference sequence). CDR3: CATSGKQVQIPNEQFF.

V and J are TRBV5-1 and TRBJ2-3; TCRdb's assignment of TRBD1 cannot be checked, as there is no DNA. The CDR3 is 17 residues long. CDR1 SGHRS and CDR2 YFSETQ come from the germline V gene. CDR3 amino acids: CASSAKQGFEWTDTQYF. Looking up the rest from reference TRBV5-1 and TRBJ2-3 gives the full variable domain: KAGVTQTPRYLIKTRGQQVTLSCSPISGHRSVSWYQQTPGQGLQFLFEYFSETQRNKGNFPGRFSGRQFSNSRSEMNVSTLELGDSALYLCASSAKQGFEWTDTQYFGPGTRLTVL.

CDR3 region: CATIAASTDTQYF. The chain links TRBV3-1 to TRBJ2-3; TCRdb returns TRBD2, unconfirmable since there is no DNA. The germline CDR1 and CDR2 sequences are LGHDT and YNNKEL (reference sequence). The CDR3 sequence is 13 residues long.

This chain joins TRBV5-1 and TRBJ1-2. Germline V gene lookup returns CDR1 SGHRS and CDR2 YFSETQ. CDR3 length: 14 amino acids. CDR3 protein: CASSLLWGRDGYTF.

The genes are TRBV11-1 and TRBJ2-2; TCRdb designates TRBD1, a call that cannot be tested without DNA. The germline V gene has CDR1 SGHAT and CDR2 FQDESV (reference sequence). This CDR3 region has 19 residues. The CDR3 region is CASSLSGTGRSPQGGELFF.

The rearrangement links TRBV12-3 or TRBV12-4 to TRBJ2-5; TCRdb's D gene call, TRBD1, goes unchecked for lack of DNA. The CDR3 consists of 14 residues. This chain's CDR3 is CASSLLGGLETQYF.

The J gene is TRBJ2-7, the V gene TRBV7-9. CDR1 is SEHNR, CDR2 FQNEAQ, per germline (reference sequence). This CDR3 has 13 amino acids. The CDR3 reads CASSLDGWDEQYF.

The chain links TRBV4-3 to TRBJ2-3; there is no DNA to check the TCRdb D call of TRBD2. Germline loops: CDR1 LGHNA, CDR2 YSLEER. CDR3 length: 16 amino acids. CDR3 in amino acids: CASSQDRAGGLDTQYF.